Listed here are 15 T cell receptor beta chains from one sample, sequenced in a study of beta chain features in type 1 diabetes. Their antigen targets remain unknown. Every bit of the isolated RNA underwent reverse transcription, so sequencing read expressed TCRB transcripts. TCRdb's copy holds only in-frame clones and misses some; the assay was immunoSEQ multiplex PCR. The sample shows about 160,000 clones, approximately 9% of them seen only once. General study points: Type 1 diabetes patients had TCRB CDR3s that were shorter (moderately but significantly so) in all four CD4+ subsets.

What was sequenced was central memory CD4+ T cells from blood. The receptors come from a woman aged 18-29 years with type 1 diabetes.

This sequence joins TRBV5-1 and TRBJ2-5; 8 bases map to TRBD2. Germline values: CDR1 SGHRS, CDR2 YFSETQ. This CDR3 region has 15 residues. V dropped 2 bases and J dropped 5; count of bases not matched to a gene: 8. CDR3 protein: CASSLGLAGRETQYF. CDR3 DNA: TGCGCCAGCAGCTTAGGACTAGCAGGGAGGGAGACCCAGTACTTC.

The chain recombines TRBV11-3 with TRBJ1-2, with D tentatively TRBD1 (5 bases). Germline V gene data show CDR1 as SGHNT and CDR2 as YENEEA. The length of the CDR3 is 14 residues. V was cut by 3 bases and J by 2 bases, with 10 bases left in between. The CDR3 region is CASSLGGPNYGYTF. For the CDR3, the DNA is TGTGCCAGCAGCTTGGGGGGACCCAACTATGGCTACACCTTC.

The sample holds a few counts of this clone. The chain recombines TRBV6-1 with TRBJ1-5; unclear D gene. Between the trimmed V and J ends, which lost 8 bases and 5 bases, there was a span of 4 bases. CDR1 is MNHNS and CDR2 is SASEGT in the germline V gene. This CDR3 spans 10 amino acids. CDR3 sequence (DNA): TGTGCCAGCCGGGATCAGCCCCAGCATTTT. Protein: CASRDQPQHF.

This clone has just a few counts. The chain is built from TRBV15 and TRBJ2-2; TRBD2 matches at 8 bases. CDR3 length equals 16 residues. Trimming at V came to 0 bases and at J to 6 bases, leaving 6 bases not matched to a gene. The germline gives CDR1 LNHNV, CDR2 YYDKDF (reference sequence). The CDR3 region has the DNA TGTGCCACCAGCAGAGATCAAGCGGGGGTAGCCGGGGAGCTGTTTTTT. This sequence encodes CATSRDQAGVAGELFF. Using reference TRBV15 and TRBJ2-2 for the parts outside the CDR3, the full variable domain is DAMVIQNPRYQVTQFGKPVTLSCSQTLNHNVMYWYQQKSSQAPKLLFHYYDKDFNNEADTPDNFQSRRPNTSFCFLDIRSPGLGDTAMYLCATSRDQAGVAGELFFGEGSRLTVL.

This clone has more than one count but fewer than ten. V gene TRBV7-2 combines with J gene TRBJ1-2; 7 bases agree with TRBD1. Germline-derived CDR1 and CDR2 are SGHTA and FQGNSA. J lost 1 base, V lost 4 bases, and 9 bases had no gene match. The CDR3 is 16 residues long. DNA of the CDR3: TGTGCCAGCAGCTCCGCAGCCGGGACAGTTAACTATGGCTACACCTTC. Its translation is CASSSAAGTVNYGYTF.

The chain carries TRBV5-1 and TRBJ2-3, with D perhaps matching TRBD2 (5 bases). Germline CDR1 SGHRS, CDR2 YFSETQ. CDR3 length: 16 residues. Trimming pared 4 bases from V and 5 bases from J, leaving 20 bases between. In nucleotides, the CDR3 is TGCGCCAGCAGCCCAACCGGCGGGCTGGCGGGAGATACGCAGTATTTT. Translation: CASSPTGGLAGDTQYF.

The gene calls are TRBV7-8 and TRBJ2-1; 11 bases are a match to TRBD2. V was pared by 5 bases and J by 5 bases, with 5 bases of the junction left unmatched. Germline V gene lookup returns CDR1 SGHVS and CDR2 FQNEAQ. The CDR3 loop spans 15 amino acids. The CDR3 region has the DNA TGTGCCAGCAGCCCCATAGCGGGGGGGAACAATGAGCAGTTCTTC. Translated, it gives CASSPIAGGNNEQFF. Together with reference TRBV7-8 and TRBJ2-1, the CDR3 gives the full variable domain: GAGVSQSPRYKVAKRGQDVALRCDPISGHVSLFWYQQALGQGPEFLTYFQNEAQLDKSGLPSDRFFAERPEGSVSTLKIQRTQQEDSAVYLCASSPIAGGNNEQFFGPGTRLTVL.

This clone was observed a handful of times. The CDR3, as DNA: TGTGCCAGCAGCTTACCAAGGACTCTCTCCTACGAGCAGTACTTC. This translates into CASSLPRTLSYEQYF. The chain joins TRBV7-9 to TRBJ2-7; TRBD2 might be the D (5 bases). This CDR3 contains 15 residues. Germline V gene sequence: CDR1 SEHNR, CDR2 FQNEAQ (reference sequence). V gave up 2 bases and J gave up 0 bases, with 11 bases separating them. The variable domain in full, completed from reference TRBV7-9 and TRBJ2-7, reads DTGVSQNPRHKITKRGQNVTFRCDPISEHNRLYWYRQTLGQGPEFLTYFQNEAQLEKSRLLSDRFSAERPKGSFSTLEIQRTEQGDSAMYLCASSLPRTLSYEQYFGPGTRLTVT.

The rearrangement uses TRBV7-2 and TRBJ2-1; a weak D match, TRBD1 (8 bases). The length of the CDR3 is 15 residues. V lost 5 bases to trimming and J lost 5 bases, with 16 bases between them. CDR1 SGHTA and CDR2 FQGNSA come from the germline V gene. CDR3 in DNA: TGTGCCAGCAGCCCACAGGGGGGGACACACAATGAGCAGTTCTTC. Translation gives CASSPQGGTHNEQFF.

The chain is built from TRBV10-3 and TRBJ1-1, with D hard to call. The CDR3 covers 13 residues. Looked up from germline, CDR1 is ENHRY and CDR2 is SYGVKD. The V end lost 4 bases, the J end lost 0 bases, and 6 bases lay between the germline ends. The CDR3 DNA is TGTGCCATCAGTGCGGTAATGAACACTGAAGCTTTCTTT. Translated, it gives CAISAVMNTEAFF.

The CDR3 nucleotides read TGTGCCAGCAGTTCCCCACAGCGGGGGGGCCGAGAGACCCAGTACTTC. Translated, it gives CASSSPQRGGRETQYF. The rearrangement joins TRBV6-5 to TRBJ2-5; 10 bases align to TRBD2. V lost 4 bases and J lost 4; bases outside the gene matches: 9. Germline assignment: CDR1 MNHEY and CDR2 SVGAGI. The CDR3 consists of 16 residues.

CDR3 sequence reads: CASSFGQGSNEQFF. The CDR3 bases are TGTGCCAGCAGCTTTGGGCAGGGGTCGAATGAGCAGTTCTTC. The chain employs TRBV7-9 and TRBJ2-1, with D perhaps TRBD1 (6 bases). Germline assignment: CDR1 SEHNR and CDR2 FQNEAQ (reference sequence). The CDR3 has 14 residues. The V and J ends lost 3 bases and 7 bases respectively, with 13 bases between them.

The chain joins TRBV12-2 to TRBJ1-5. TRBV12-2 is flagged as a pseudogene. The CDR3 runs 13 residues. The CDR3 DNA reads TGTGCAAGTCGCTTAGTGGGGAGTCAGCCCCAGCATTTT. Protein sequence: CASRLVGSQPQHF.

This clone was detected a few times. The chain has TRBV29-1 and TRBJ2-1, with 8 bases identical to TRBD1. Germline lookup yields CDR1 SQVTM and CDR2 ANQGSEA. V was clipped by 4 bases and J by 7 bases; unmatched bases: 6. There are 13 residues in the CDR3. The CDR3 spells CSVAGQGWNEQFF. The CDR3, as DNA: TGCAGCGTTGCCGGACAGGGTTGGAATGAGCAGTTCTTC.

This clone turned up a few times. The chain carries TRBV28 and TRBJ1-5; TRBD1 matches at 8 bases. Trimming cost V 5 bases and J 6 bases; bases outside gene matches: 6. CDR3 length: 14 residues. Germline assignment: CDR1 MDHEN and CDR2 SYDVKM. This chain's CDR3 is CASSPRQGSQPQHF. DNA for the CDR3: TGTGCCAGCAGTCCAAGACAGGGGAGTCAGCCCCAGCATTTT.